The 28 T cell receptor beta chains listed next were all sequenced from one sample in a study of regulatory T cells in long-lasting Graves disease. Libraries of TCR beta came from iRepertoire HTBI primers plus Arm-PCR of CDR3 regions. One entry per CDR3 protein, called by TCRdb with MiXCR from the multiplex PCR reads. The sample includes fewer than 450,000 distinct CDR3 sequences, around 21% seen only once; the top ten take roughly 20%. Sample time point: persistent/refractory GD, antithyroid drugs over 5 years with positive TRAb. Isolated PBMC RNA provided the starting material for the TCR library. Specimen: peripheral blood mononuclear cells (PBMCs), collected when the disease was refractory, from a patient treated with antithyroid drugs. These receptors were obtained from a female donor with Graves disease.

In this sample, this clonotype turned up once. A much larger clonotype is one base distant, so this may be a read error. The genes are TRBV6-2 or TRBV6-3 and TRBJ2-5; D is undetermined. Germline CDR1 MNHEY, CDR2 SVGEGT. The CDR3 extends over 12 amino acids. Trimming removed 0 bases from V and 1 base from J, with 0 bases in between. The CDR3 here is CASSYSQETQYF. In DNA, the CDR3 is TGTGCCAGCAGTTACTCCCAAGAGACCCAGTACTTC.

The rearrangement uses TRBV5-1 and TRBJ2-5; D ambiguous. The CDR3 spans 13 residues. Trimming left V 0 bases short and J 2 bases short, with 5 bases between. Germline V gene data show CDR1 as SGHRS and CDR2 as YFSETQ. The CDR3 nucleotides read TGCGCCAGCAGCTTGGCGAAGCAAGAGACCCAGTACTTC. The encoded protein is CASSLAKQETQYF. The whole variable domain, remainder taken from reference TRBV5-1 and TRBJ2-5, is KAGVTQTPRYLIKTRGQQVTLSCSPISGHRSVSWYQQTPGQGLQFLFEYFSETQRNKGNFPGRFSGRQFSNSRSEMNVSTLELGDSALYLCASSLAKQETQYFGPGTRLLVL.

This clonotype was seen a handful of times. The CDR3 nucleotides are TGTGCCAGCAGTTCGGGAATGGGTCGGTCTGAAGCTTTCTTT. Translating it yields CASSSGMGRSEAFF. J is TRBJ1-1 and V is TRBV27; D ambiguous. From germline, CDR1 is MNHEY and CDR2 SMNVEV (reference sequence). V dropped 4 bases and J dropped 6 bases, with 15 bases sitting between them. This CDR3 region has 14 residues.

About this clonotype: It may be a read error: a sequence one base away is much more abundant. V and J are TRBV6-1 and TRBJ1-1; the D is unclear. The germline V gene encodes CDR1 MNHNS and CDR2 SASEGT. CDR3 length equals 15 residues. CDR3 nucleotides: TGTGTCAGCAGTCACATATCCACCATGAACACTGAAGCTTTCTTT. The encoded protein is CVSSHISTMNTEAFF.

The table lists this clonotype with many counts. V and J are TRBV20-1 and TRBJ1-2, with D perhaps matching TRBD1 (6 bases). Germline V gene lookup returns CDR1 DFQATT and CDR2 SNEGSKA (reference sequence). Trimming removed 6 bases from V and 3 bases from J, with 11 bases in between. CDR3 length: 12 amino acids. This CDR3 reads CSANGQYYGYTF. Here the CDR3 DNA reads TGCAGTGCCAATGGACAGTACTATGGCTACACCTTC.

The V call is TRBV15, the J call TRBJ1-5, with D perhaps matching TRBD1 (5 bases). Trimming took 0 bases from V and 5 from J, leaving 14 bases between them. Germline values: CDR1 LNHNV, CDR2 YYDKDF (reference sequence). CDR3 length equals 16 residues. CDR3 DNA sequence: TGTGCCACCAGCAGAGATTTGGACAAAACGGATCAGCCCCAGCATTTT. Encoded protein: CATSRDLDKTDQPQHF.

This clonotype occurred once. The chain joins TRBV14 to TRBJ1-1; unclear D gene. The CDR3 runs to 15 residues. Germline assignment: CDR1 SGHDN and CDR2 FVKESK. The V and J ends lost 0 bases and 6 bases respectively, with 14 bases between them. In DNA form, the CDR3 reads TGTGCCAGCAGCCAAGATCGGTGGGGATTGGCTGAAGCTTTCTTT. Its translation is CASSQDRWGLAEAFF.

This rearrangement joins TRBV12-5 to TRBJ2-7; D not resolved. Germline lookup yields CDR1 LGHNT and CDR2 FRNRAP. V dropped 0 bases and J dropped 0 bases, with 6 bases sitting between them. CDR3 length: 14 amino acids. This CDR3 reads CASGLVPDSYEQYF. The CDR3, as DNA: TGTGCTAGTGGTTTGGTGCCAGACTCCTACGAGCAGTACTTC.

In its sample, this clonotype was seen many times. This chain links TRBV2 with TRBJ2-7; no reliable D call. There are 13 residues in the CDR3. CDR1 is SNHLY and CDR2 is FYNNEI in the germline V gene. Trimming shortened V by 7 bases and J by 2 bases, and 12 bases separated the two germline ends. The chain's CDR3 is CASKFLLTYEQYF. As DNA, the CDR3 is TGTGCCAGCAAGTTCTTACTCACCTACGAGCAGTACTTC.

The V gene is TRBV9, the J gene TRBJ2-4; D remains unclear. The V end lost 0 bases, the J end lost 9 bases, and 16 bases lay between the germline ends. Looked up from germline, CDR1 is SGDLS and CDR2 is YYNGEE. The length of the CDR3 is 15 residues. DNA of the CDR3: TGTGCCAGCAGCGTAGGAGTAGGTAGTGGCAGCATTCAGTACTTC. Translation gives CASSVGVGSGSIQYF.

The V and J genes are TRBV28 and TRBJ2-1; perhaps TRBD1 as D (5 bases). V dropped 6 bases and J dropped 7 bases, with 22 bases sitting between them. The CDR3 sequence is 16 residues long. Germline lookup yields CDR1 MDHEN and CDR2 SYDVKM. CDR3 bases: TGTGCCAGCAGCGCACAAACACAGGCACCGTGGAATGAGCAGTTCTTC. This translates into CASSAQTQAPWNEQFF.

This clonotype was seen a few times. The chain uses TRBV5-5 and TRBJ1-2; D call uncertain. V lost 6 bases and J 4 bases, leaving 13 bases between the germline ends. The CDR3 runs to 13 residues. The V gene's germline CDR1 is SGHKS and CDR2 YYEKEE (reference sequence). The CDR3: CASNSRGFYGYTF. CDR3 bases: TGTGCCAGCAATTCCCGGGGATTCTATGGCTACACCTTC.

This clonotype has at least ten counts. V gene TRBV27 combines with J gene TRBJ2-7, with D unresolved. The CDR3 consists of 17 residues. CDR1 and CDR2 from the germline V gene are MNHEY and SMNVEV (reference sequence). V shed 4 bases and J shed 2 bases, with 21 bases lying between them. The CDR3 is CASSSLPDWQMPYEQYF. The DNA of the CDR3 is TGTGCCAGCAGTTCCCTCCCCGACTGGCAGATGCCCTACGAGCAGTACTTC.

This clonotype has just a few counts. The rearrangement links TRBV6-1 to TRBJ1-6, with TRBD1 matching over 9 bases. The germline V gene encodes CDR1 MNHNS and CDR2 SASEGT. The CDR3 loop spans 16 amino acids. With 5 bases clipped from V and 5 bases from J, the junction kept 7 bases outside the gene matches. DNA of the CDR3: TGTGCCAGCAGTCCGCCGGGACAGGGAGATAATTCACCCCTCCACTTT. This translates into CASSPPGQGDNSPLHF.

This chain's CDR3 is CASSLPGLAGEYEQYF. The CDR3 DNA reads TGTGCCAGCAGCCTACCGGGACTAGCGGGAGAGTACGAGCAGTACTTC. V and J are TRBV14 and TRBJ2-7; 14 bases are a match to TRBD2. V was clipped by 4 bases and J by 4 bases; unmatched bases: 6. This CDR3 contains 16 residues. CDR1 and CDR2 (germline): SGHDN, FVKESK. Filled out from reference TRBV14 and TRBJ2-7, the complete variable domain reads EAGVTQFPSHSVIEKGQTVTLRCDPISGHDNLYWYRRVMGKEIKFLLHFVKESKQDESGMPNNRFLAERTGGTYSTLKVQPAELEDSGVYFCASSLPGLAGEYEQYFGPGTRLTVT.

The chain uses TRBV20-1 and TRBJ2-1, with 8 bases identical to TRBD1. The CDR3 contains 14 residues. V gave up 3 bases and J gave up 6 bases; unmatched junction bases: 7. CDR1 is DFQATT, CDR2 SNEGSKA, per germline (reference sequence). CDR3 protein: CSASLRGRPNEQFF. DNA of the CDR3: TGCAGTGCTAGTCTCAGGGGGCGACCCAATGAGCAGTTCTTC.

The chain employs TRBV20-1 and TRBJ1-1; no clear D. V was shortened by 3 bases and J by 0 bases, with 8 bases between the two germline ends. Germline CDR1 DFQATT, CDR2 SNEGSKA (reference sequence). The length of the CDR3 is 13 residues. The CDR3 loop reads CSARGSLNTEAFF. CDR3 DNA sequence: TGCAGTGCTAGGGGCAGCCTGAACACTGAAGCTTTCTTT.

CDR3 DNA sequence: TGTGCCACCAGCAGGGACGGCTCCTACAATGAGCAGTTCTTC. Amino acid sequence: CATSRDGSYNEQFF. The gene calls are TRBV15 and TRBJ2-1; unclear D gene. The V end was cut by 3 bases, the J end by 0 bases, with 6 bases between. Germline V CDR1 and CDR2: LNHNV, YYDKDF (reference sequence). The CDR3 is made up of 14 amino acids.

This clonotype occurred many times. The chain employs TRBV18 and TRBJ2-7, with 7 bases aligning to TRBD2. The ends lost 1 base at V and 1 base at J; junction bases unmatched: 4. The CDR3 totals 15 residues. CDR1 is KGHSH, CDR2 LQKENI, per germline. In DNA form, the CDR3 reads TGTGCCAGCTCACCACTGGGGGACTATTCCTACGAGCAGTACTTC. It specifies CASSPLGDYSYEQYF.

This clonotype was seen repeatedly, ten times or more. The chain combines TRBV24-1 with TRBJ1-1; no firm D call. V lost 3 bases and J 2 bases, leaving 21 bases between the germline ends. Germline V lookup: CDR1 KGHDR, CDR2 SFDVKD. CDR3 length: 18 residues. The CDR3 reads CATSDPREVKAGNTEAFF. Here the CDR3 DNA reads TGTGCCACCAGTGATCCCCGAGAGGTCAAGGCGGGTAACACTGAAGCTTTCTTT.

This clonotype was counted between two and nine times. The rearrangement uses TRBV15 and TRBJ1-5, with D unclear. The CDR3 sequence is 15 residues long. V lost 1 base to trimming and J lost 2 bases, with 9 bases between them. CDR1 is LNHNV and CDR2 is YYDKDF in the germline V gene (reference sequence). CDR3: CATSRGVSGNQPQHF. CDR3 DNA sequence: TGTGCCACCAGCAGAGGTGTCTCCGGCAATCAGCCCCAGCATTTT.

This clonotype has more than one count but fewer than ten. The V gene is TRBV6-1, the J gene TRBJ2-5; 9 positions match TRBD2. CDR3 size: 14 residues. V lost 7 bases to trimming and J lost 5 bases; unmatched junction nucleotides: 8. CDR1 and CDR2 (germline): MNHNS, SASEGT. The CDR3 region has the DNA TGTGCCAGCACCCCGGGACTAGCACGGGAGACCCAGTACTTC. Translation: CASTPGLARETQYF.

The V and J genes are TRBV10-3 and TRBJ2-3; the match to TRBD2 covers 7 bases. The CDR3 consists of 14 residues. CDR1 is ENHRY and CDR2 is SYGVKD in the germline V gene. V dropped 4 bases and J dropped 2; count of bases not matched to a gene: 3. The CDR3 sequence is CAISAGLNTDTQYF. DNA of the CDR3: TGTGCCATCAGTGCGGGACTAAACACAGATACGCAGTATTTT.

This clonotype was seen many times. This rearrangement joins TRBV28 to TRBJ2-7; 7 positions agree with TRBD1. CDR3 length: 15 residues. The J segment lost 4 bases and the V segment lost 2 bases, leaving 8 bases of the junction unmatched. CDR1 and CDR2 (germline): MDHEN, SYDVKM. CDR3 amino acids: CASSLIRQGAYEQYF. Written as DNA, the CDR3 is TGTGCCAGCAGTTTAATTAGACAGGGAGCATACGAGCAGTACTTC.

This clonotype was picked up many times. V gene TRBV7-2 combines with J gene TRBJ2-7, with unresolved D. The V gene lost 2 bases and the J gene lost 0 bases, with 11 bases spanning the gap. This CDR3 is built from 15 residues. Germline V lookup: CDR1 SGHTA, CDR2 FQGNSA. The CDR3 here is CASSLSRYSSYEQYF. The CDR3, as DNA: TGTGCCAGCAGCTTATCACGCTACAGCTCCTACGAGCAGTACTTC.

This clonotype was seen a few times. The chain recombines TRBV6-2 or TRBV6-3 with TRBJ2-7; D is unresolved. Germline V gene data show CDR1 as MNHEY and CDR2 as SVGEGT. Trimming shortened V by 0 bases and J by 3 bases, and 6 bases separated the two germline ends. CDR3 length: 13 amino acids. The CDR3 region is CASSYSNNYEQYF. The CDR3, as DNA: TGTGCCAGCAGTTACTCAAACAACTACGAGCAGTACTTC.

The V gene is TRBV5-1, the J gene TRBJ1-6; no firm D call. Germline V lookup: CDR1 SGHRS, CDR2 YFSETQ. The CDR3 has 15 amino acids. Trimming removed 7 bases from V and 0 bases from J, with 11 bases in between. As DNA, the CDR3 is TGCGCCAGCGCATATGGGGTCTCCTATAATTCACCCCTCCACTTT. The encoded protein is CASAYGVSYNSPLHF.

The chain has TRBV7-9 and TRBJ2-7; D unclear. The CDR3 loop spans 12 amino acids. The germline V and J ends were trimmed by 2 bases and 4 bases, with 6 bases remaining between them. Germline V lookup: CDR1 SEHNR, CDR2 FQNEAQ (reference sequence). The CDR3 sequence is CASSLNGYEQYF. In nucleotides, the CDR3 is TGTGCCAGCAGCTTAAACGGTTACGAGCAGTACTTC.